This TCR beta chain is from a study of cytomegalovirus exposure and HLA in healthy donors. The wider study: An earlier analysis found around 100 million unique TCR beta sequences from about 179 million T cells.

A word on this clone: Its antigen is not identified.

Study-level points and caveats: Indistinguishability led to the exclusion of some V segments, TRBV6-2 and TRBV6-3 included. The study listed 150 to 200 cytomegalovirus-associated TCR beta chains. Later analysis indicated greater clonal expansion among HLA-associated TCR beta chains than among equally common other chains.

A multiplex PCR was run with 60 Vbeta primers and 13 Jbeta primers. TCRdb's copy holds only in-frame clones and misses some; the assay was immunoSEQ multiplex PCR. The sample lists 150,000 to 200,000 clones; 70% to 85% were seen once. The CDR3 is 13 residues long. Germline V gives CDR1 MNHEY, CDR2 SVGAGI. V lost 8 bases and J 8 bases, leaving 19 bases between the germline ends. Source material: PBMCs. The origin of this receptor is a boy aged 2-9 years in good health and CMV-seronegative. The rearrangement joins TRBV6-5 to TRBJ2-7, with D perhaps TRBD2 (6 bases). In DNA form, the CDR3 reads TGTGCCAGCCGGGACGGGACTTTGTTAAAGCAGTACTTC. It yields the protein CASRDGTLLKQYF.